This TCR beta chain was captured by sequencing in a study of blood T cell repertoires in COVID-19. V trimming: 2 bases; J trimming: 2 bases; junction bases outside the gene matches: 9. The CDR3 totals 18 residues. The V gene's germline CDR1 is LGHNA and CDR2 YNFKEQ. Per the study methods: Researchers report that nucleated cell counts were estimated from reference gene primer amplification. The assay was immunoSEQ multiplex PCR, and TCRdb's table has in-frame clones only and misses some. V and J calls and clone size come straight from that table; D and trimming were deduced from the DNA. Among 95,000 to 130,000 clones listed, approximately 84% were seen once.

V usage is TRBV4-2 and J usage is TRBJ2-3; 11 positions agree with TRBD2. The sequence derives from a man between 65 and 79 years old with active or convalescent COVID-19. Sequencing was carried out using peripheral blood. CDR3 sequence reads: CASSQRSLAGGNTDTQYF. CDR3 sequence (DNA): TGTGCCAGCAGCCAACGATCCCTAGCGGGGGGAAACACAGATACGCAGTATTTT.